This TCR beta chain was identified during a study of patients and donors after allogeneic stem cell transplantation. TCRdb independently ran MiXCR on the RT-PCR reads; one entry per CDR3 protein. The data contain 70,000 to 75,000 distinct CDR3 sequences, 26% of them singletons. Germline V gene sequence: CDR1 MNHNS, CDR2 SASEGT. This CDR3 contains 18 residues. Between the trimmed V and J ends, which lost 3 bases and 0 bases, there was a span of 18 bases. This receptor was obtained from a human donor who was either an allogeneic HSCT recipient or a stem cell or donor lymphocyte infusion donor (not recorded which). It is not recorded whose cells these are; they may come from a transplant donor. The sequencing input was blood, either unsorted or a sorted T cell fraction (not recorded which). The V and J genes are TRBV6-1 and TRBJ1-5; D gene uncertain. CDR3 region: CASSDRRVPNYSNQPQHF. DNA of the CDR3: TGTGCCAGCAGTGATAGGCGGGTCCCGAATTATAGCAATCAGCCCCAGCATTTT.